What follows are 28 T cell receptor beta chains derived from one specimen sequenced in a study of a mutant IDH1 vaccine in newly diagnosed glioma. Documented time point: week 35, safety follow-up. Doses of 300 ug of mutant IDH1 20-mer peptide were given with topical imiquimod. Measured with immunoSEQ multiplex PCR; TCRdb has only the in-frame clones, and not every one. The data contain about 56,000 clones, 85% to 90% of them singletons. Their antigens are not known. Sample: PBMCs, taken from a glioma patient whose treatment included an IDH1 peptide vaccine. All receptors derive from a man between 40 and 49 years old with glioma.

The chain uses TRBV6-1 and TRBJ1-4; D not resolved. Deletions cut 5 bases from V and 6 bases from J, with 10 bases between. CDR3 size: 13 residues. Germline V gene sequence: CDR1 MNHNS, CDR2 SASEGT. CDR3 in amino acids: CASSRRHYEKLFF. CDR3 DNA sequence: TGTGCCAGCAGTCGCAGGCACTATGAAAAACTGTTTTTT.

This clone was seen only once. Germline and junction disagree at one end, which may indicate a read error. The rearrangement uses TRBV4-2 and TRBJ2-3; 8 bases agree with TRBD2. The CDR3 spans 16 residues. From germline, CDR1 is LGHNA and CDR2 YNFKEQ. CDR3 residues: CASSQVGGLGDDTRYF. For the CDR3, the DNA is TGTGCCAGCAGCCAAGTGGGGGGACTAGGAGATGATACGCGGTATTTT.

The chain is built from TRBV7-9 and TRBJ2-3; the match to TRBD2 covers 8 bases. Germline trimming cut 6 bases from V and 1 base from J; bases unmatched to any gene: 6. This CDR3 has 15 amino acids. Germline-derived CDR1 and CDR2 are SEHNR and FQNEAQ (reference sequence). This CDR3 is CASRQAGVGTDTQYF. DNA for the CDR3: TGTGCCAGCAGGCAAGCGGGAGTTGGCACAGATACGCAGTATTTT.

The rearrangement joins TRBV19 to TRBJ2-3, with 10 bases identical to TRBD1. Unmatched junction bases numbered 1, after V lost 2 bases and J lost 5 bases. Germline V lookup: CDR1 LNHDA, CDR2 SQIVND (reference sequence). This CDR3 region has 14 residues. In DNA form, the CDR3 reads TGTGCCAGTAGTATAAGGGACAGGGGAGATACGCAGTATTTT. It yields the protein CASSIRDRGDTQYF.

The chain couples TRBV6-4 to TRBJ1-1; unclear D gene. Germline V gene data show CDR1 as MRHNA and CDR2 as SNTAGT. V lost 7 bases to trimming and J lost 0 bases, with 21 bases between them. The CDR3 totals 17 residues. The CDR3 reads CASKLRDLGRMNTEAFF. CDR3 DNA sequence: TGTGCCAGCAAGCTCCGTGACCTGGGCCGCATGAACACTGAAGCTTTCTTT.

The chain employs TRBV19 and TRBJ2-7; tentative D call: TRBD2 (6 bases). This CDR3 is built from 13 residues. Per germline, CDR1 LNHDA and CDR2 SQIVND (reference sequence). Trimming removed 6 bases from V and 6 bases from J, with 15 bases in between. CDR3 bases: TGTGCCAGTAGGGTGGGAGTGGGGGGCGAGCAGTACTTC. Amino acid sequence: CASRVGVGGEQYF.

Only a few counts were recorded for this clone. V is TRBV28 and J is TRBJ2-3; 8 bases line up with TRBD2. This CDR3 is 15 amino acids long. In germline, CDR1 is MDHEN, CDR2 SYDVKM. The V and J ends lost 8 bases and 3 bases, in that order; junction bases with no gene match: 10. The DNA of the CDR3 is TGTGCCAGCGGGGGGTTAGCGGGACGGACAGATACGCAGTATTTT. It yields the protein CASGGLAGRTDTQYF.

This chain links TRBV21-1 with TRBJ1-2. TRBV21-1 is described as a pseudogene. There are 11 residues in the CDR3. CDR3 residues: CASSKVIGYTF. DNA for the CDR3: TGTGCCAGCAGCAAAGTTATCGGCTACACCTTC.

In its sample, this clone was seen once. In DNA, the CDR3 is TGTGCCAGCAGTCGTAACAGCGGGGGGGCCGGGGAGCTGTTTTTT. Its translation is CASSRNSGGAGELFF. The genes are TRBV6-6 and TRBJ2-2, with TRBD2 identical over 10 bases. Germline V gene lookup returns CDR1 MNHNY and CDR2 SVGAGI (reference sequence). J was trimmed by 6 bases and V by 5 bases; bases with no gene match: 6. The CDR3 sequence is 15 residues long.

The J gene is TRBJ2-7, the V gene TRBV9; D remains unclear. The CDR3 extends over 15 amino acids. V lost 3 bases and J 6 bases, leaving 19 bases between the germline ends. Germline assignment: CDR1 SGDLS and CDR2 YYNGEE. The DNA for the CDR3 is TGTGCCAGCAGCGCATTTTCCACTTTGTTCGGCGAGCAGTACTTC. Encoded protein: CASSAFSTLFGEQYF.

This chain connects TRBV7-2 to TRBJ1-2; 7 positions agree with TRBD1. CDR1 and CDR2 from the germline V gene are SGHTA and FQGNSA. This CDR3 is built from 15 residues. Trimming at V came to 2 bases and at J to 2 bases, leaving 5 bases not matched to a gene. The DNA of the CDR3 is TGTGCCAGCAGCTTAACGGCCAGGGGGAACTATGGCTACACCTTC. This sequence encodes CASSLTARGNYGYTF.

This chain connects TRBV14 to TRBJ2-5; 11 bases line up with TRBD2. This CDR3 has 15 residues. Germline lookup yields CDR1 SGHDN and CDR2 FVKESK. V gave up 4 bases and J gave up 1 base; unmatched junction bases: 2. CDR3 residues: CASSLTSGAQETQYF. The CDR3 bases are TGTGCCAGCAGCCTGACTAGCGGGGCCCAAGAGACCCAGTACTTC.

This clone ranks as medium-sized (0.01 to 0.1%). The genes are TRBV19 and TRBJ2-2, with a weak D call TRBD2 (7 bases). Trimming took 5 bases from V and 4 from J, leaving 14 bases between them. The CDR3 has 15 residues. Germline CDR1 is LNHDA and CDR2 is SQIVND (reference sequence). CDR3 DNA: TGTGCCAGTAGTTCCTCGGGGGGCGTCACCGGGGAGCTGTTTTTT. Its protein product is CASSSSGGVTGELFF.

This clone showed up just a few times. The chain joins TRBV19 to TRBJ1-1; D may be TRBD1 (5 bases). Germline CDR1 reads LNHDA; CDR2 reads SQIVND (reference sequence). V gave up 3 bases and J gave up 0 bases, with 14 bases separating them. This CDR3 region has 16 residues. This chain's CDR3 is CASSIGQPLVNTEAFF. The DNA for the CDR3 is TGTGCCAGTAGTATTGGACAACCCCTAGTGAACACTGAAGCTTTCTTT.

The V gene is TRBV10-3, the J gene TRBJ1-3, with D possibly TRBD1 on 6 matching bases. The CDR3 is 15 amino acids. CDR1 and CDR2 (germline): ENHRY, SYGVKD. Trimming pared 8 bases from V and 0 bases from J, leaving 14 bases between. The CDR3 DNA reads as TGTGCCATCCGGACAGAGGGGATCTCTGGAAACACCATATATTTT. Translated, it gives CAIRTEGISGNTIYF.

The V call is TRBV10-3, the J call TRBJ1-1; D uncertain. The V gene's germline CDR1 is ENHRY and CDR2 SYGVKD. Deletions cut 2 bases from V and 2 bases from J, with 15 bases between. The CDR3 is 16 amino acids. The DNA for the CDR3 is TGTGCCATCAGTGAGGAATCCACAACCCTTAACACTGAAGCTTTCTTT. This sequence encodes CAISEESTTLNTEAFF.

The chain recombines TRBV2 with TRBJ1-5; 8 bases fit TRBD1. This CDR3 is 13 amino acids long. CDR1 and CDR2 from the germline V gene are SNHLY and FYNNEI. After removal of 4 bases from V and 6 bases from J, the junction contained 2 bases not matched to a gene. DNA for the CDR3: TGTGCCAGCAGTGGGACAGGGATTCAGCCCCAGCATTTT. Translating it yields CASSGTGIQPQHF.

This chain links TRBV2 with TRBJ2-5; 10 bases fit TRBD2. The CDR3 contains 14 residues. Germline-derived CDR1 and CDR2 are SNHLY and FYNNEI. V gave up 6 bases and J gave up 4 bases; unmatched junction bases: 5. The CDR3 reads CASRASGSGETQYF. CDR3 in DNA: TGTGCCAGCAGGGCTAGCGGGAGTGGAGAGACCCAGTACTTC.

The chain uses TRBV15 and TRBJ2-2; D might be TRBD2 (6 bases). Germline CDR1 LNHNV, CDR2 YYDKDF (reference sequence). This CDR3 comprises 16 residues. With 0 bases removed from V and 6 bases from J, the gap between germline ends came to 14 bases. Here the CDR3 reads CATSRDMGGIAGELFF. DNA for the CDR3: TGTGCCACCAGCAGAGATATGGGAGGTATTGCCGGGGAGCTGTTTTTT.

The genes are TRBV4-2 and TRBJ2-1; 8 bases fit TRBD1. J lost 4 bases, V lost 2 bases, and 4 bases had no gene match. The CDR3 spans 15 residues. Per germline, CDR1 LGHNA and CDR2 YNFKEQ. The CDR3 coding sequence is TGTGCCAGCAGCCAACAGGGGGCGGGGTACAATGAGCAGTTCTTC. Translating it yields CASSQQGAGYNEQFF.

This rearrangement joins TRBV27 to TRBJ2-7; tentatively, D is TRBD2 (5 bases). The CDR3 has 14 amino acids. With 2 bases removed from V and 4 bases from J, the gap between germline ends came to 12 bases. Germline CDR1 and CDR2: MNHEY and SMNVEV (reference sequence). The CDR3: CASSLGRAPYEQYF. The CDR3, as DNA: TGTGCCAGCAGTTTAGGGAGAGCCCCGTACGAGCAGTACTTC.

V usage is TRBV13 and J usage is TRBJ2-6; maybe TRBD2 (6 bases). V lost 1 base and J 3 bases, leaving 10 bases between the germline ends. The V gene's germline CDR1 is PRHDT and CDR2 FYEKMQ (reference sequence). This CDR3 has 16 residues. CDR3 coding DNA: TGTGCCAGCAGCTTAGCACGGGGAGGTGGGGCCAACGTCCTGACTTTC. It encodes CASSLARGGGANVLTF.

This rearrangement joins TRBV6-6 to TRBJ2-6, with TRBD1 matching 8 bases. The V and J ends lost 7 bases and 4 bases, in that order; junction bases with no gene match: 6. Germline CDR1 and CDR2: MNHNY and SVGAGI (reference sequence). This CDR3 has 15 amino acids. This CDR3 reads CASTSTGVGANVLTF. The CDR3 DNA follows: TGTGCCAGCACCTCGACAGGGGTCGGGGCCAACGTCCTGACTTTC.

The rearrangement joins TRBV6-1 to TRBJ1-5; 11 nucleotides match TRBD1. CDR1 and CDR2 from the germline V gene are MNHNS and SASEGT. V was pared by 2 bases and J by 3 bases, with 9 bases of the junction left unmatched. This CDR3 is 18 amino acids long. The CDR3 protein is CASSERALGQGANQPQHF. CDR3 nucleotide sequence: TGTGCCAGCAGTGAAAGGGCCCTCGGACAGGGGGCCAATCAGCCCCAGCATTTT.

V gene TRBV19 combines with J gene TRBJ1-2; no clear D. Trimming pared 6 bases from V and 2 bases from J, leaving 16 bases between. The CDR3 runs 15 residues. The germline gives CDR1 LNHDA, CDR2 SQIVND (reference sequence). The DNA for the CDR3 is TGTGCCAGTAGCCACTCCCAGGCCCCAAACTATGGCTACACCTTC. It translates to CASSHSQAPNYGYTF.

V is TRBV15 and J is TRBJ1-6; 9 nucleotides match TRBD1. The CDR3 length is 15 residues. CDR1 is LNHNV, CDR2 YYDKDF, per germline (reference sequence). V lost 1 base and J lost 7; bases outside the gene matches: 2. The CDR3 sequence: CATSRAGTGNSPLHF. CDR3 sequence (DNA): TGTGCCACCAGCAGAGCAGGGACAGGGAATTCACCCCTCCACTTT.

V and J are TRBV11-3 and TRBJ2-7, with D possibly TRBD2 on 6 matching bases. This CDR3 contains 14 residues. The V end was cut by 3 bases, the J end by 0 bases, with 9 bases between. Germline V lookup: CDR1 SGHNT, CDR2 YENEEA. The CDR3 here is CASSFSGGSYEQYF. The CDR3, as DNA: TGTGCCAGCAGCTTCTCCGGGGGCTCCTACGAGCAGTACTTC.

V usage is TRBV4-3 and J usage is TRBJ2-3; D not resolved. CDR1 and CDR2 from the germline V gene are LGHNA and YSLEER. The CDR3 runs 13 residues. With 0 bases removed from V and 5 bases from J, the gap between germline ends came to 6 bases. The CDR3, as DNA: TGCGCCAGCAGCCAAGAAGGATTAGATACGCAGTATTTT. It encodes CASSQEGLDTQYF.